The sample holds a few counts of the clone carrying this T cell receptor beta chain. Its specificity is not known. The donors comprised healthy bone marrow donors. This sample was included in a study of cytomegalovirus exposure and HLA in healthy donors. Broader study findings: Most TCR sequences were seen very rarely across donors, but some public TCRs occurred in many. Data from an earlier analysis indicated that most TCR beta V segments were productive either about 87% or about 30% of the time.

Primers included in the PCR were 60 Vbeta and 13 Jbeta primers. Per the original data handling: Later, tens of millions of unique TCR beta chains were counted in an analysis, and roughly 11 million of them were shared. The protocol was immunoSEQ multiplex PCR, while the TCRdb copy is restricted to in-frame clones and leaves out a portion. From that table come the V and J calls and clone size; the DNA was used to work out D and trimming. This table has some 180,000 clones, around 80% appearing once. CDR3 length: 13 residues. Trimming pared 0 bases from V and 5 bases from J, leaving 5 bases between. Germline V CDR1 and CDR2: LGHNA, YNFKEQ.

The V gene is TRBV4-2, the J gene TRBJ2-1; D is uncertain. The source of this sequence is a woman in her 30s in good health and CMV-seropositive. The sequenced sample was PBMCs. The CDR3 DNA follows: TGTGCCAGCAGCCAAGATCCGGACAATGAGCAGTTCTTC. Translated, it gives CASSQDPDNEQFF.